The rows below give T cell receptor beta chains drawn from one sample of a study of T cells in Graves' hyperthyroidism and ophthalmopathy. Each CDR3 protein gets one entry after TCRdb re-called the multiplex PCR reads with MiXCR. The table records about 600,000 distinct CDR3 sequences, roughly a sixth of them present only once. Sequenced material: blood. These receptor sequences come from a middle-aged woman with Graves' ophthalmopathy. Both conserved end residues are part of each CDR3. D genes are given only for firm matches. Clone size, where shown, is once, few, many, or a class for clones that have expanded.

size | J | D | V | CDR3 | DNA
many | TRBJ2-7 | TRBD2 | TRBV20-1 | CSAHSPTSGSYEQYF | TGCAGTGCTCACTCCCCTACTAGCGGCTCCTACGAGCAGTACTTC
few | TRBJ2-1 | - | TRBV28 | CASSSLAFGFPDEQFF | TGTGCCAGCAGTTCGCTAGCGTTTGGGTTTCCTGATGAGCAGTTCTTC
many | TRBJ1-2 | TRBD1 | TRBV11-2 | CASSSGQGGNGYTF | TGTGCCAGCAGCTCTGGACAGGGTGGTAATGGCTACACCTTC
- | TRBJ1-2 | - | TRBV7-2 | CASSLGLEWNGYTF | TGTGCCAGCAGCTTGGGTCTAGAATGGAATGGCTACACCTTC
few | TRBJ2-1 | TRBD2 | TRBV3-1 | CASSQDLTGGYSGQFF | TGTGCCAGCAGCCAAGATCTTACGGGGGGGTACTCAGGGCAGTTCTTC
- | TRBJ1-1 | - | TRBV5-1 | CASSPRIAGMNTEAFF | TGCGCCAGCAGCCCAAGGATCGCAGGCATGAACACTGAAGCTTTCTTT
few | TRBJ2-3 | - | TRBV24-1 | CATSGGHSDTQYF | TGTGCCACCAGTGGGGGACACTCAGATACGCAGTATTTT
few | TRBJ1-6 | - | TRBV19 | CASSMLNSPLHF | TGTGCCAGTAGTATGCTGAATTCACCCCTCCACTTT
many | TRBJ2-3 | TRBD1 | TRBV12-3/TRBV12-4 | CASVRGQGTDTQYF | TGTGCCAGTGTCAGGGGGCAGGGCACAGATACGCAGTATTTT
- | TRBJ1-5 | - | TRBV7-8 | CASSLMAEPQHF | TGTGCCAGCAGCTTAATGGCAGAGCCCCAGCATTTT
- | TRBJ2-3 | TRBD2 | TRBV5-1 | CASSPGLAGGLTDTQYF | TGCGCCAGCAGCCCCGGACTAGCGGGAGGGCTCACAGATACGCAGTATTTT
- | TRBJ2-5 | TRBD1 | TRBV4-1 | CASSQVRGREETQYF | TGCGCCAGCAGCCAAGTAAGGGGGCGAGAAGAGACCCAGTACTTC
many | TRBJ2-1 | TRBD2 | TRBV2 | CASSSRGGGNYNEQFF | TGTGCCAGCAGTTCCCGGGGGGGTGGGAACTACAATGAGCAGTTCTTC
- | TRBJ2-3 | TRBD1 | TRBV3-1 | CASSQNRDRGADTQYF | TGTGCCAGCAGCCAAAACCGGGACAGGGGAGCAGATACGCAGTATTTT
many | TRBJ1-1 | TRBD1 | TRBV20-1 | CSPFRDRGTEAFF | TGCAGTCCCTTCCGGGACAGGGGAACTGAAGCTTTCTTT
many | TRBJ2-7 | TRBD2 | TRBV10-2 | CASTRLAGGYEQYF | TGCGCCAGCACTCGACTAGCGGGAGGCTACGAGCAGTACTTC
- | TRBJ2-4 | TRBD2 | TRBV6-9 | CASSYRTSGRAKNIQYF | TGTGCCAGCAGTTATAGGACTAGCGGGAGAGCCAAAAACATTCAGTACTTC
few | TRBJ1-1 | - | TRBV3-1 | CASSDQVGTEAFF | TGTGCCAGCAGCGACCAGGTGGGAACTGAAGCTTTCTTT
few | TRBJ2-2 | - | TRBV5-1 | CASSLGKNTGELFF | TGCGCCAGCAGCCTCGGAAAGAATACCGGGGAGCTGTTTTTT
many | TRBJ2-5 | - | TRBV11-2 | CASRGGGETQYF | TGTGCCAGCAGAGGTGGGGGAGAGACCCAGTACTTC
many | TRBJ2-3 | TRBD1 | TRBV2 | CASRSGTGYTDTQYF | TGTGCCAGCAGATCCGGGACAGGGTACACAGATACGCAGTATTTT
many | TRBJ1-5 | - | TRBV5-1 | CASSISPDQPQHF | TGCGCCAGCAGCATTAGTCCGGATCAGCCCCAGCATTTT
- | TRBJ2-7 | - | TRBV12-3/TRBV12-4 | CASSLRDTRYEQYF | TGTGCCAGCAGTTTACGGGACACACGCTACGAGCAGTACTTC
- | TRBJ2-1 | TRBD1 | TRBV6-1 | CASRAPGTGTGSYNEQFF | TGTGCCAGCAGAGCACCCGGGACAGGGACAGGCTCCTACAATGAGCAGTTCTTC
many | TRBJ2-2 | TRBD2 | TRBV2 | CASRLAGGATGELFF | TGTGCCAGCAGATTAGCGGGAGGAGCAACCGGGGAGCTGTTTTTT
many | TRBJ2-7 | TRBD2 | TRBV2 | CASAPRLARSYEQYF | TGTGCCAGCGCCCCCCGACTAGCGCGCTCCTACGAGCAGTACTTC
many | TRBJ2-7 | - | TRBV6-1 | CASSVVSYEQYF | TGTGCCAGCAGTGTGGTCTCCTACGAGCAGTACTTC
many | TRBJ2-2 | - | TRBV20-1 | CSARGENTGELFF | TGCAGTGCTAGGGGCGAGAACACCGGGGAGCTGTTTTTT
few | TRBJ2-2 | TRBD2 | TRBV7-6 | CASSLTSGRNTGELFF | TGTGCCAGCAGCTTAACTAGCGGGAGGAACACCGGGGAGCTGTTTTTT
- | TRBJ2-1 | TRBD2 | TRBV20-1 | CSARMSSGSRRGGNEQFF | TGCAGTGCTAGAATGTCTAGCGGGAGCCGCAGAGGGGGCAATGAGCAGTTCTTC
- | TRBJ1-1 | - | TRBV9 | CASSGTQATEAFF | TGTGCCAGCAGCGGGACACAGGCCACTGAAGCTTTCTTT
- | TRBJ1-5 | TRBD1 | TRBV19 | CASSRTGYTRQPQHF | TGTGCCAGTAGCCGGACAGGGTATACAAGGCAGCCCCAGCATTTT
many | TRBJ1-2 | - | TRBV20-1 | CSARTPQDYGYTF | TGCAGTGCTAGGACCCCTCAGGACTATGGCTACACCTTC
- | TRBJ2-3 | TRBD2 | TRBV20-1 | CSAILGTSGSTDTQYF | TGCAGTGCTATTCTGGGGACTAGCGGGAGTACAGATACGCAGTATTTT
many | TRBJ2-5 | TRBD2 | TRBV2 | CASTPSLAGVGETQYF | TGTGCCAGCACCCCCAGTCTAGCGGGAGTAGGGGAGACCCAGTACTTC
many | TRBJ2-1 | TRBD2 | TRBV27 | CASSSGGHYNEQFF | TGTGCCAGCTCGAGCGGGGGTCACTACAATGAGCAGTTCTTC
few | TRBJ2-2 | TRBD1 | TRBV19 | CASSIRQGGTGELFF | TGTGCCAGTAGTATTCGACAGGGCGGCACCGGGGAGCTGTTTTTT
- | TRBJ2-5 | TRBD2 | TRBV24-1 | CATSATTSGRGTQYF | TGTGCCACCAGTGCGACGACTAGCGGGAGAGGAACCCAGTACTTC
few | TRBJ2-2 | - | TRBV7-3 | CASSLHLGRLNTGELFF | TGTGCCAGCAGCTTACATCTGGGACGGTTGAACACCGGGGAGCTGTTTTTT
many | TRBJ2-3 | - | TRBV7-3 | CASSDPGTSTDTQYF | TGTGCCAGCAGCGATCCGGGAACGAGCACAGATACGCAGTATTTT
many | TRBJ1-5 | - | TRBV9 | CASSANIGQNQPQHF | TGTGCCAGCAGCGCAAACATCGGACAGAATCAGCCCCAGCATTTT
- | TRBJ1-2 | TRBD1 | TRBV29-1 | CSAGQGAILGGYTF | TGCAGCGCGGGACAGGGGGCCATCTTAGGTGGCTACACCTTC
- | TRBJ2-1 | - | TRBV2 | CASRGQAEQFF | TGTGCCAGCCGAGGGCAGGCTGAGCAGTTCTTC
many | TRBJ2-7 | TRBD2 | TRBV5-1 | CASSLEEEDRGRIGTSGIPYEQYF | TGCGCCAGCAGCTTGGAGGAGGAGGACAGGGGGCGGATCGGGACTAGCGGGATCCCCTACGAGCAGTACTTC
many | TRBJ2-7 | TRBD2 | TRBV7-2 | CASSPQGLATYEQYF | TGTGCCAGCAGCCCCCAGGGACTAGCGACCTACGAGCAGTACTTC
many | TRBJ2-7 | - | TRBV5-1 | CASSLAGGQVNNEQYF | TGCGCCAGCAGCTTGGCCGGGGGGCAGGTCAACAACGAGCAGTACTTC
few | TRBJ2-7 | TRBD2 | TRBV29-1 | CSVERGAGGLNEQYF | TGCAGCGTTGAGAGAGGGGCGGGGGGGTTGAACGAGCAGTACTTC
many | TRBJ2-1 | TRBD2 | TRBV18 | CAAAGRGGLYNEQFF | TGTGCCGCCGCCGGGCGGGGGGGCCTCTACAATGAGCAGTTCTTC
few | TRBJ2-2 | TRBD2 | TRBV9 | CASSVTSGSTGELFF | TGTGCCAGCAGCGTAACTAGCGGGTCCACCGGGGAGCTGTTTTTT
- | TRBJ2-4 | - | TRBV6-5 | CASSYEVLAKNIQYF | TGTGCCAGCAGTTACGAAGTCCTAGCCAAAAACATTCAGTACTTC
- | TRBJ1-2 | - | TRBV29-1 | CSVEPQGLGYTF | TGCAGCGTTGAACCGCAGGGGCTTGGCTACACCTTC